This T cell receptor beta chain was recovered during a study of yellow fever vaccine responses in identical twins. General study findings and limits: Twin vaccine T cell responses reportedly seemed partly convergent, partly personalized.

This clonotype was detected only once. Its target is not known. The CDR3 totals 13 residues. Trimming left V 4 bases short and J 2 bases short, with 12 bases between. Germline loops: CDR1 SQVTM, CDR2 ANQGSEA. One entry per CDR3 protein, called by TCRdb with MiXCR from the RT-PCR reads. Counted here are over 8,500 distinct CDR3 sequences, approximately 80% occurring once; the ten biggest clones make up 2% to 2.5%. The chain carries TRBV29-1 and TRBJ2-7, with D possibly matching TRBD2 (6 bases). The source of this sequence is a young woman who received the yellow fever vaccine. Source: T cells from blood (PBMCs), unsorted or a sorted subset (not recorded which), taken before or after yellow fever vaccination (not recorded which). CDR3 loop: CSVAPGVTYEQYF. Written as DNA, the CDR3 is TGCAGCGTTGCTCCGGGAGTAACCTACGAGCAGTACTTC.